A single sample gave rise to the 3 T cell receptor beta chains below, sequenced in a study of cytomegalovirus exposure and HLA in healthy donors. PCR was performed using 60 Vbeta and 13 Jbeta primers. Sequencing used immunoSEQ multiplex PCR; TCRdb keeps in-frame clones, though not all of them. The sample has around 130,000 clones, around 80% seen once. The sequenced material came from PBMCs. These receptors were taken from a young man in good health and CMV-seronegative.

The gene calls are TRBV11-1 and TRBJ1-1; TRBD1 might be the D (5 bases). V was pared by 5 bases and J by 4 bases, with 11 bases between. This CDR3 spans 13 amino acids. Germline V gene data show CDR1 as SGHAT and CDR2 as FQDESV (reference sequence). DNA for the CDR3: TGTGCCAGCAGCCTGCTTAGGGGCACTGAAGCTTTCTTT. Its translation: CASSLLRGTEAFF.

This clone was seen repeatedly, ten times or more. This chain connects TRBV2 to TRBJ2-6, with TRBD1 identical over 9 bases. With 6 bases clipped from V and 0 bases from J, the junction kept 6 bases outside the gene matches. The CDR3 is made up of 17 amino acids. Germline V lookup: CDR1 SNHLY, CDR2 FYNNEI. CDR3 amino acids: CASRGQGGISGANVLTF. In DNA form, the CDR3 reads TGTGCCAGCAGGGGACAGGGTGGCATCTCTGGGGCCAACGTCCTGACTTTC.

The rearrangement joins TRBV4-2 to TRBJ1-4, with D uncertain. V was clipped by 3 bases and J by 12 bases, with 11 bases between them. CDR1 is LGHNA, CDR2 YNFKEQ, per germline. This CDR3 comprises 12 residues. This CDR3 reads CASSHPSMELFF. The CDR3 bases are TGTGCCAGCAGCCACCCGAGCATGGAACTGTTTTTT.